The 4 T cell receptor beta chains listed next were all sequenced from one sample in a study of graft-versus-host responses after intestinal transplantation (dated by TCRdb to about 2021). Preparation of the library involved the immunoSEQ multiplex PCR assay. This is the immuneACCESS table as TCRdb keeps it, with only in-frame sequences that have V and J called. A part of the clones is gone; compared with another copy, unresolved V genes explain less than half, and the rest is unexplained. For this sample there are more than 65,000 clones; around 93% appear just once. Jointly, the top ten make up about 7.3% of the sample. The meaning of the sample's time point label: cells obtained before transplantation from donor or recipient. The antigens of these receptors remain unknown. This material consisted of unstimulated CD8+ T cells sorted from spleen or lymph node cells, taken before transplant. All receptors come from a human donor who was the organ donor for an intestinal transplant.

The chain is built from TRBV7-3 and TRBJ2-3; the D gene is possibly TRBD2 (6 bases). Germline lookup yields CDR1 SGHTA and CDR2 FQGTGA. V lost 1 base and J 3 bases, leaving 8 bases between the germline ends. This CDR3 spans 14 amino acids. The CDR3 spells CASSLSGTTDTQYF. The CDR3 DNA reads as TGTGCCAGCAGCTTAAGCGGGACTACAGATACGCAGTATTTT. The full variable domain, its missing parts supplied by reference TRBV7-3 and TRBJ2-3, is GAGVSQTPSNKVTEKGKYVELRCDPISGHTALYWYRQSLGQGPEFLIYFQGTGAADDSGLPNDRFFAVRPEGSVSTLKIQRTERGDSAVYLCASSLSGTTDTQYFGPGTRLTVL.

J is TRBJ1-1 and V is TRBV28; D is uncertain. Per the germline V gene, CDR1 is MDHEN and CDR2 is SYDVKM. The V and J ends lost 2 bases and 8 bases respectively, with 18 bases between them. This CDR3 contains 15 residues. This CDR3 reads CASSLPKVGEVEAFF. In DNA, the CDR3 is TGTGCCAGCAGTTTACCAAAGGTTGGAGAGGTAGAAGCTTTCTTT.

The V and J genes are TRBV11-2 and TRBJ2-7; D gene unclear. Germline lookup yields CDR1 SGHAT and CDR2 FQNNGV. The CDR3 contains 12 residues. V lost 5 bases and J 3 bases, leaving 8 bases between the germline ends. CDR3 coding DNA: TGTGCCAGCAGCCGGATGAGCTACGAGCAGTACTTC. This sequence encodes CASSRMSYEQYF.

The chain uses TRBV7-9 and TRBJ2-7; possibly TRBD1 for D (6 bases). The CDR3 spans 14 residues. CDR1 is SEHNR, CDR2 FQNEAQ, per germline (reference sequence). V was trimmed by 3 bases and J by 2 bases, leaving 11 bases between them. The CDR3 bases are TGTGCCAGCAGCTTGAGGACAGAAGCCTACGAGCAGTACTTC. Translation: CASSLRTEAYEQYF.